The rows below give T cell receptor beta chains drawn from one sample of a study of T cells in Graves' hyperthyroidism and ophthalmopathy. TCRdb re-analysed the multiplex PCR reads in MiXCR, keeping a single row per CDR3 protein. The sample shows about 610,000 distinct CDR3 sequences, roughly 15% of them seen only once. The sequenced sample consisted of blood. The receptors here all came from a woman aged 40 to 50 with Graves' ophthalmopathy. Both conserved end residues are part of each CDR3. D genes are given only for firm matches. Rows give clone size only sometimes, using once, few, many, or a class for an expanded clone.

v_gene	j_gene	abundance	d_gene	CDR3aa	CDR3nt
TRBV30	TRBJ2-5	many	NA	CAWSVGETQYF	TGTGCCTGGAGTGTAGGAGAGACCCAGTACTTC
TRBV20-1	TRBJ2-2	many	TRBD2	CSAHRLAGGTGELFF	TGCAGTGCCCATAGACTAGCGGGGGGTACCGGGGAGCTGTTTTTT
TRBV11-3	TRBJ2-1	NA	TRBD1	CASSLGTGKGNNEQFF	TGTGCCAGCAGCTTAGGGACAGGGAAGGGGAACAATGAGCAGTTCTTC
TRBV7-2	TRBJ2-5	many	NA	CASSLQAGKGETQYF	TGTGCCAGCAGCTTACAAGCAGGGAAGGGAGAGACCCAGTACTTC
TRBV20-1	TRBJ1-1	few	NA	CSARKGTGYEAFF	TGCAGTGCTAGAAAGGGAACAGGGTATGAAGCTTTCTTT
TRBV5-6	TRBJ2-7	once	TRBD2	CASGSGTSGYEQYF	TGTGCCAGCGGCTCCGGGACTAGCGGGTACGAGCAGTACTTC
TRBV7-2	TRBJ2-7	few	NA	CASSLRRAGGGGSYEQYF	TGTGCCAGCAGCTTAAGACGCGCCGGTGGAGGGGGGTCTTACGAGCAGTACTTC
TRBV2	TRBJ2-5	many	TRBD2	CASSPREGRGETQYF	TGTGCCAGCAGTCCACGGGAGGGCCGGGGTGAGACCCAGTACTTC
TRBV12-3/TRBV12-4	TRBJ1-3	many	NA	CASSLVAGFGNTIYF	TGTGCCAGCAGTTTAGTGGCAGGATTTGGAAACACCATATATTTT
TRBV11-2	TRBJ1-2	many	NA	CASSLDRGHGYTF	TGTGCCAGCAGCTTAGATAGGGGACACGGCTACACCTTC
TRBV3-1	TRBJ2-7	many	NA	CASSHLEGHEQYF	TGTGCCAGCAGCCATCTGGAGGGCCACGAGCAGTACTTC
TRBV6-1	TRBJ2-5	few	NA	CASSENTSGLGVQETQYF	TGTGCCAGCAGTGAGAATACGTCAGGGTTGGGTGTTCAAGAGACCCAGTACTTC
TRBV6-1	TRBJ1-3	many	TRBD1	CASRSLGQASGNTIYF	TGTGCCAGCAGATCCTTGGGACAGGCCTCTGGAAACACCATATATTTT
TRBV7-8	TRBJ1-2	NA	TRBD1	CASSLRDRGFYGYTF	TGTGCCAGCAGCCTCCGGGACAGGGGTTTTTATGGCTACACCTTC
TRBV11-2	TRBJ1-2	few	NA	CASSLTLEDPRVNYGYTF	TGTGCCAGCAGCTTAACCCTAGAGGATCCGCGGGTTAACTATGGCTACACCTTC
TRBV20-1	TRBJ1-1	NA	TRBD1	CSGRTGGTEAFF	TGCAGCGGAAGAACAGGGGGCACTGAAGCTTTCTTT
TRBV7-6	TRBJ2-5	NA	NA	CASSQNRRETQYF	TGTGCCAGCAGCCAAAATCGGCGAGAGACCCAGTACTTC
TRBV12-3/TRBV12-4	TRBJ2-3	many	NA	CASNRLTDTQYF	TGTGCCAGCAACCGCCTAACAGATACGCAGTATTTT
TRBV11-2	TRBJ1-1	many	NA	CASSYSEAFF	TGTGCCAGCAGCTACAGCGAAGCTTTCTTT
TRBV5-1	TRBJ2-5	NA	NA	CASTQGGRNKETQYF	TGCGCCAGCACCCAGGGGGGGCGGAATAAAGAGACCCAGTACTTC
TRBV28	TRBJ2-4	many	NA	CASSFGIQGTKNIQYF	TGTGCCAGCAGTTTCGGCATCCAGGGGACCAAAAACATTCAGTACTTC
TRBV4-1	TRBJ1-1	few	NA	CASSQGSRGGTEAFF	TGCGCCAGCAGCCAAGGGTCTCGAGGGGGCACTGAAGCTTTCTTT
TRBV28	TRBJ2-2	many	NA	CASSFLGQNTGELFF	TGTGCCAGCAGTTTTTTGGGCCAAAACACCGGGGAGCTGTTTTTT
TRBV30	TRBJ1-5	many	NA	CAWSWRGIGQPQHF	TGTGCCTGGAGTTGGAGGGGAATCGGTCAGCCCCAGCATTTT
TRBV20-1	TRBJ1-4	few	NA	CSAREIRSPLEKLFF	TGCAGTGCTAGGGAAATCCGGAGCCCCCTTGAAAAACTGTTTTTT
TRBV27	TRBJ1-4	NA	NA	CASSYISDGGEKLFF	TGTGCCAGCAGTTACATTAGCGACGGCGGTGAAAAACTGTTTTTT
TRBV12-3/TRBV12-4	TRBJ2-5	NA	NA	CASSSTGLLQETQYF	TGTGCCAGCAGTTCCACAGGACTATTACAAGAGACCCAGTACTTC
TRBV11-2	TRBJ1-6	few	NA	CASSLSPGPANSPLHF	TGTGCCAGCAGCTTGAGTCCGGGTCCGGCTAATTCACCCCTCCACTTT
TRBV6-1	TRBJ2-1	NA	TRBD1	CASIKTGTGTNEQFF	TGTGCCAGCATCAAAACCGGGACAGGGACCAATGAGCAGTTCTTC
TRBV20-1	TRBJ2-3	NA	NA	CSASVRDLYTDTQYF	TGCAGTGCTAGCGTCAGGGACTTGTACACAGATACGCAGTATTTT
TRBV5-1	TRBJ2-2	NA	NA	CASSLAERMTGELFF	TGCGCCAGCAGCTTGGCCGAACGCATGACCGGGGAGCTGTTTTTT
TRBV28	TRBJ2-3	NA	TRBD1	CASSFSPGQGAIDTQYF	TGTGCCAGCAGTTTTTCGCCGGGACAGGGGGCTATAGATACGCAGTATTTT
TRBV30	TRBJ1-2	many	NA	CAWSERPNYGYTF	TGTGCCTGGAGTGAAAGACCTAACTATGGCTACACCTTC
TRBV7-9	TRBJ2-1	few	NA	CASSLVKGEQFF	TGTGCCAGCAGCTTAGTTAAGGGTGAGCAGTTCTTC
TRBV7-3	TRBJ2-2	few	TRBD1	CASSVRYAGTGNTGELFF	TGTGCCAGCAGCGTTCGCTATGCCGGGACAGGGAACACCGGGGAGCTGTTTTTT
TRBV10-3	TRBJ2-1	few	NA	CAIGSHNEQFF	TGTGCCATCGGTAGCCACAATGAGCAGTTCTTC